One T cell receptor (beta chain) is described in this entry. Germline values: CDR1 SGHVS, CDR2 FNYEAQ. The CDR3 spans 13 residues. The data originate from a study of T cells expressing NK-cell markers. Study as a whole: With respect to HCMV, most of the eight sequenced donors were seropositive, and one was seronegative.

As the method of synthesis, 5'RACE template switching with UMIs yielded TCR beta cDNA. TCRdb re-called the 5' RACE reads and catalogs CDR3 proteins one per entry, DNA excluded. This table lists over 100,000 distinct CDR3 sequences. This sequence originates from a woman aged 18-69 years in good health. Specimen: blood T cells: a sorted CD56 or NKG2C T cell subset, CD4+ or CD8+ T cells, or bulk PBMC T cells (not recorded which). The chain is built from TRBV7-6 and TRBJ2-7; the TCRdb D gene call, TRBD2, has no DNA to confirm it. The CDR3 sequence: CASTGPETYEQYF.